One sample yielded the 5 T cell receptor beta chains listed below, sequenced in a study of cytomegalovirus exposure and HLA in healthy donors (TCRdb year 2017). Libraries were built with the immunoSEQ multiplex PCR assay. A mixture of 60 forward primers for TCR Vbeta segments and 13 reverse primers for TCR Jbeta segments was used in the multiplex PCR. TCRdb took over this immuneACCESS table, retaining in-frame rearrangements with V and J assigned. Such tables are incomplete; in checked studies, under half of the missing clones stem from an unresolved V gene, and the remainder is unexplained. Counted in this sample were approximately 190,000 clones; about 70% of them appeared once. The ten biggest clones cover 1.5% to 2% of the sample. Sequencing was carried out using PBMCs. These receptor sequences come from a woman in her twenties or thirties in good health and CMV-seronegative.

This clone was recorded only once. The chain is built from TRBV5-4 and TRBJ2-7, with TRBD2 as a possible D gene (7 bases). Germline CDR1 reads SGHNT; CDR2 reads YYREEE (reference sequence). V lost 4 bases to trimming and J lost 3 bases, with 17 bases between them. The length of the CDR3 is 15 residues. CDR3 sequence reads: CASSRMGGRNYEQYF. DNA of the CDR3: TGTGCCAGCAGCCGCATGGGGGGGCGAAACTACGAGCAGTACTTC.

DNA for the CDR3: TGTGCCAGCAGCTCTCAGACATCAGGAGCTTTCTTT. It specifies CASSSQTSGAFF. The rearrangement joins TRBV13 to TRBJ1-1; no reliable D call. Germline V gives CDR1 PRHDT, CDR2 FYEKMQ (reference sequence). The CDR3 extends over 12 amino acids. Trimming took 4 bases from V and 10 from J, leaving 13 bases between them. The full variable domain, its missing parts supplied by reference TRBV13 and TRBJ1-1, is AAGVIQSPRHLIKEKRETATLKCYPIPRHDTVYWYQQGPGQDPQFLISFYEKMQSDKGSIPDRFSAQQFSDYHSELNMSSLELGDSALYFCASSSQTSGAFFGQGTRLTVV.

V gene TRBV4-2 combines with J gene TRBJ1-5, with 9 bases matching TRBD1. This CDR3 has 17 amino acids. Germline V CDR1 and CDR2: LGHNA, YNFKEQ. With V trimmed by 4 bases and J by 2 bases, 9 bases remained unmatched. CDR3 region: CASSPDRGTTGNQPQHF. As DNA, the CDR3 is TGTGCCAGCAGCCCCGACAGGGGGACGACTGGCAATCAGCCCCAGCATTTT.

This clone was counted a few times. Other DNA sequences in this sample translate to the same CDR3. The chain links TRBV10-3 to TRBJ2-5, with D uncertain. From germline, CDR1 is ENHRY and CDR2 SYGVKD. The CDR3 spans 11 residues. The V and J ends lost 4 bases and 4 bases respectively, with 4 bases between them. CDR3 coding DNA: TGTGCCATCAGTGGCGGAGAGACCCAGTACTTC. This sequence encodes CAISGGETQYF.

The V gene is TRBV5-1, the J gene TRBJ1-1, with 9 nucleotides matching TRBD1. Germline CDR1 and CDR2: SGHRS and YFSETQ. The V and J ends lost 7 bases and 1 base, in that order; junction bases with no gene match: 8. The CDR3 spans 15 residues. The DNA of the CDR3 is TGCGCCAGCCGTAGACAGGGGGGAACGAACACTGAAGCTTTCTTT. Protein: CASRRQGGTNTEAFF.